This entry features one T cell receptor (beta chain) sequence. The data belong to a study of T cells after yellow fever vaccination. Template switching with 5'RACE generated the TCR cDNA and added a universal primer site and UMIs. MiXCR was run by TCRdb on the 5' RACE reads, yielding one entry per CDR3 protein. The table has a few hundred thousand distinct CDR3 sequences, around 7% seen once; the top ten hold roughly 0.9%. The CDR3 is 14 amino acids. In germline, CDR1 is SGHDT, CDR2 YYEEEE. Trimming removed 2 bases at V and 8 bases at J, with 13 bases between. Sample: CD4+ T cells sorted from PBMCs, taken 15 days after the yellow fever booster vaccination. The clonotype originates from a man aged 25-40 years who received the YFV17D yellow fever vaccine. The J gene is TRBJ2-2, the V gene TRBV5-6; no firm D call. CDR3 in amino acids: CASSFRRLGGELFF. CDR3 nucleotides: TGTGCCAGCAGCTTCCGGCGGCTGGGTGGGGAGCTGTTTTTT. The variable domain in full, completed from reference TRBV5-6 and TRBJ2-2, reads DAGVTQSPTHLIKTRGQQVTLRCSPKSGHDTVSWYQQALGQGPQFIFQYYEEEERQRGNFPDRFSGHQFPNYSSELNVNALLLGDSALYLCASSFRRLGGELFFGEGSRLTVL.